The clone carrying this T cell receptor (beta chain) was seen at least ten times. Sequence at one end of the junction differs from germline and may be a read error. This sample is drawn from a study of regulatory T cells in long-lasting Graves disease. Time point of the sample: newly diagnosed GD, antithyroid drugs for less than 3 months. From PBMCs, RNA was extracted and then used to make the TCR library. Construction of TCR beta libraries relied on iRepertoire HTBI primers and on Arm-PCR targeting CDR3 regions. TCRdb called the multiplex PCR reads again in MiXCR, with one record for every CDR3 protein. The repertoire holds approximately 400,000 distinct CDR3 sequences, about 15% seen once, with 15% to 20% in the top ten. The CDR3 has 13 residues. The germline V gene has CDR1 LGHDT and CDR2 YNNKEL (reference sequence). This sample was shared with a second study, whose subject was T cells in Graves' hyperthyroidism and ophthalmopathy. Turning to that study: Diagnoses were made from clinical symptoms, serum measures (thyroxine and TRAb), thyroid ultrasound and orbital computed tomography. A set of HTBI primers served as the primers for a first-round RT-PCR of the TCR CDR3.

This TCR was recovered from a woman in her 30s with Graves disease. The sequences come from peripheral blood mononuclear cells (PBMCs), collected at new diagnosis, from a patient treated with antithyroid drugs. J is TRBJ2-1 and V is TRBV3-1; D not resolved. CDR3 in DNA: TGTGCCAGCCGTTCCGGTGGCCCCACATCCCCTTCGTTC. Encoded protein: CASRSGGPTSPSF.